The present T cell receptor (beta chain) was sequenced within a study of cytomegalovirus exposure and HLA in healthy donors. Whole-study results and caveats: At a 0.05 false discovery rate, a later analysis found 16,951 TCR beta sequences to be associated with HLA alleles. Immune exposure data for these donors was limited to CMV serostatus. It was likely that a cluster of highly shared sequence variants was a sequencing artifact.

Concerning this clone: Its cognate antigen is unknown.

V shed 4 bases, J shed 7 bases, and the junction held 4 bases outside the gene matches. Germline V gene lookup returns CDR1 SGHRS and CDR2 YFSETQ. The CDR3 runs to 13 residues. It was with 60 Vbeta and 13 Jbeta primers that the PCR ran. Sequencing used immunoSEQ multiplex PCR; TCRdb keeps in-frame clones, though not all of them. The sample records 69,000 or so clones, 70% to 80% being singletons. The sample comprised PBMCs. The source is a man younger than 35 in good health and CMV-seronegative. J is TRBJ2-2 and V is TRBV5-1; TRBD1 matches 7 bases. The CDR3 DNA reads TGCGCCAGCAGCGAGACAGGGTTCGGGGAGCTGTTTTTT. Translating it yields CASSETGFGELFF.